What follows describes a single T cell receptor (beta chain). What it binds is not known. The data belong to a study of OX40 agonist ivuxolimab in advanced cancers. Study-level background: A history of anti-PD-1, anti-PD-L1 or anti-CTLA-4 therapy was acceptable, and 30% to 45% had some. Three patients got partial responses; one had hepatocellular carcinoma and two had cutaneous melanoma.

Study results and caveats: CD8+ T cells were the subset that, on average, had more expanded clones than CD4+. Compared with others, partial responders at 0.1-3.0 mg/kg displayed clonal expansion among the lowest.

Trimming cost V 6 bases and J 5 bases; bases outside gene matches: 15. The CDR3 runs to 16 residues. CDR1 and CDR2 from the germline V gene are LNHDA and SQIVND (reference sequence). Only in-frame clones appear in the TCRdb table, and some are missing; sequencing was by immunoSEQ multiplex PCR. The repertoire holds more than 20,000 clones, with roughly 80% as singletons. The sequence was collected from an adult with an advanced solid tumor such as melanoma, head and neck, liver or kidney cancer. This chain links TRBV19 with TRBJ2-7; 8 bases are shared with TRBD1. The sequencing here drew on CD4+ or CD8+ T cells sorted from blood, taken in a trial of the OX40 agonist ivuxolimab. DNA for the CDR3: TGTGCCAGTAGCTGGGGCCTCGCCAGGGGGCATAACGAGCAGTACTTC. Its translation: CASSWGLARGHNEQYF.